This T cell receptor beta chain stems from a study of blood T cell repertoires in COVID-19. As for the study in general: The United States, Italy and Spain were the sources of the acute and convalescent COVID-19 samples. T cells, B-cell-depleted T cells, or PBMCs supplied cDNA or gDNA.

This CDR3 is built from 15 residues. V dropped 4 bases and J dropped 9 bases, with 21 bases sitting between them. The V gene's germline CDR1 is LNHDA and CDR2 SQIVND (reference sequence). Generated by immunoSEQ multiplex PCR, the TCRdb table keeps only in-frame clones and is missing some. The sample has under 250,000 clones; about 83% are singletons. This clone was seen just once. The source material was peripheral blood. This clonotype originated in a man between 50 and 59 years old with active or convalescent COVID-19. The rearrangement joins TRBV19 to TRBJ1-2, with D unresolved. CDR3 coding DNA: TGTGCCAGTAGTAGTCGTCCCGGTGAGGAAAGCCGCTACACCTTC. Translation: CASSSRPGEESRYTF.